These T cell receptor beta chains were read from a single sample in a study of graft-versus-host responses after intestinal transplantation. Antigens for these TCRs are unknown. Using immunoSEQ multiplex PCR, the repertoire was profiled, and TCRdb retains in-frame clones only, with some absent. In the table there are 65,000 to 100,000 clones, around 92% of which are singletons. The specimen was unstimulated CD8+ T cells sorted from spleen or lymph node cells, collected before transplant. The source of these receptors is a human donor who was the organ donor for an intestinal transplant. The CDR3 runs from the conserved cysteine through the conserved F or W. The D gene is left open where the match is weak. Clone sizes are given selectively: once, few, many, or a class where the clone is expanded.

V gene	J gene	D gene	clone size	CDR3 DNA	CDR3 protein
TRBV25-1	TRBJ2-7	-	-	TGTGCCAGCAGCTTTATCGGTAGCGGGACAGTCTACGAGCAGTACTTC	CASSFIGSGTVYEQYF
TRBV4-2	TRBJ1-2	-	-	TGTGCCAGCAGCCAAGGGGGCAGCTATGGCTACACCTTC	CASSQGGSYGYTF
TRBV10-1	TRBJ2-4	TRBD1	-	TGCGCCAGCAGAGACAGGGAAAGAGCTACCATTTTAGCTGGAGTCAAAAACATTCAGTACTTC	CASRDRERATILAGVKNIQYF
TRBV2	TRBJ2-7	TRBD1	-	TGTGCCAGCGGGACAGCCGCTTGGATAGAGCAGTACTTC	CASGTAAWIEQYF
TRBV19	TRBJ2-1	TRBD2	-	TGTGCCAGTAGTCCACCGACTAGCGGGCCGTACAATGAGCAGTTCTTC	CASSPPTSGPYNEQFF
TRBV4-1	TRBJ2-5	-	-	TGCGCCAGCAGCCAAGTTTTGGCTGGAGAGACCCAGTACTTC	CASSQVLAGETQYF
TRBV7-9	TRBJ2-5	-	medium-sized	TGTGCCAGCAGCTTAGCCTACCAAGAGACCCAGTACTTC	CASSLAYQETQYF
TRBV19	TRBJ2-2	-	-	TGTGCCAGTAGTATAGGACAGGTCACCGGGGAGCTGTTTTTT	CASSIGQVTGELFF
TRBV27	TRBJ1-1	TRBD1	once	TGTGCCAGCCGGACAGGGCATATTGAAGCTTTCTTT	CASRTGHIEAFF
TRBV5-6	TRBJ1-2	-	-	TGTGCCAGCGATCAGGGCGGGGGCTATGGCTACACCTTC	CASDQGGGYGYTF
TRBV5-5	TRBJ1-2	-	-	TGTGCCAGCAGCTTGGAGGGGCAGGGAACCTATGGCTACACCTTC	CASSLEGQGTYGYTF
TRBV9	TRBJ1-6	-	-	TGTGCCAGCAGCGTTGACACAGATCCTGCCTATAATTCACCCCTCCACTTT	CASSVDTDPAYNSPLHF
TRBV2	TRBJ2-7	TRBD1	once	TGTGCCAGCAGGGGGAGACAGGGCCTATCCTACGAGCAGTACTTC	CASRGRQGLSYEQYF
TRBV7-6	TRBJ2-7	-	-	TGTGCCAGCAGCTTAGACGCGCAGGGCTACGAGCAGTACTTC	CASSLDAQGYEQYF
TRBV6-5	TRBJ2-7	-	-	TGTGCCAGCAGTTACTCAACAGGGCCCTACGAGCAGTACTTC	CASSYSTGPYEQYF
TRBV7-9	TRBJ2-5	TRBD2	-	TGTGCCAGCAGCCCGGGACTAGCAGGGATGGAGACCCAGTACTTC	CASSPGLAGMETQYF
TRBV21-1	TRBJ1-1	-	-	TGTGGGGGGGGCCAGGGGGCGTCGAGGACTGAAGCTTTCTTT	CGGGQGASRTEAFF
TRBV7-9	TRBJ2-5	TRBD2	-	TGTGCCAGCAGTCCTAGCGGGGGGGTCGAGACCCAGTACTTC	CASSPSGGVETQYF
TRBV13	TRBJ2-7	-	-	TGTGCCAGCAGCTTAGGGTTTTGGGGCCGGACAGCCCACGAGCAGTACTTC	CASSLGFWGRTAHEQYF
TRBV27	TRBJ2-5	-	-	TGTGCCAGCAGCAAACAAGAAGGGACTCCAGAGACCCAGTACTTC	CASSKQEGTPETQYF
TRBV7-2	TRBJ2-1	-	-	TGTGCCAGCAGCTTCCCGGCCCTGAGCGATGAGCAGTTCTTC	CASSFPALSDEQFF
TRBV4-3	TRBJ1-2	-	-	TGCGCCAGCAGCCAAGTTGCGGGGGTGGGCTACACCTTC	CASSQVAGVGYTF